Included here is one TCR beta chain sequence, with context. The data are from a study of blood T cell repertoires in COVID-19. Study in general: Italy, Spain and the United States were the sources of the convalescent and acute COVID-19 samples. In each case, the material was cDNA or gDNA derived from T cells, B-cell-depleted T cells, or PBMCs.

Per the original methods: Nucleated cell number was recorded as an estimate derived from reference gene primer amplification. Some clones are missing from TCRdb's copy, which holds only in-frame ones; the method was immunoSEQ multiplex PCR. V, J and clone size derive from that table, while D and trimming were established from the DNA sequence. The table lists about 270,000 clones, 75% to 90% of them singletons. Unmatched junction bases numbered 9, after V lost 5 bases and J lost 5 bases. The CDR3 runs to 15 residues. Germline-derived CDR1 and CDR2 are LNHDA and SQIVND (reference sequence). Material: peripheral blood. The source of this sequence is a woman between 70 and 85 years old with acute or convalescent COVID-19. The chain employs TRBV19 and TRBJ1-1; 9 positions agree with TRBD1. CDR3 nucleotides: TGTGCCAGTAGTGACAACAGGGGGCAACGAACTGAAGCTTTCTTT. It is translated as CASSDNRGQRTEAFF.